This T cell receptor (beta chain) was sequenced during a study of T cell changes during pregnancy in multiple sclerosis. Trimming cost V 5 bases and J 1 base, with 12 bases left between them. The CDR3 extends over 16 amino acids. Per the germline V gene, CDR1 is LNHNV and CDR2 is YYDKDF (reference sequence). Sequencing was performed with immunoSEQ multiplex PCR; in TCRdb, only in-frame clones are kept and a portion is missing. The sample yields 35,000 or so clones, more than 75% seen once. The chain employs TRBV15 and TRBJ2-6; D perhaps matches TRBD1 (5 bases). The sample in question was CD4+ T cells from peripheral blood mononuclear cells, obtained in the first trimester of pregnancy. The clonotype was recovered from a female donor with multiple sclerosis, enrolled in a pregnancy study. The CDR3 DNA is TGTGCCACCAGCCGATCCAGGGTTTCTGGGGCCAACGTCCTGACTTTC. This encodes CATSRSRVSGANVLTF.